The present T cell receptor beta chain was sequenced within a study of OX40 agonist ivuxolimab in advanced cancers. Study summary: Recorded diagnoses for dose-escalation patients were hepatocellular carcinoma, melanoma, renal cell or head and neck cancer.

The CDR3 extends over 15 amino acids. Germline V gene data show CDR1 as MNHEY and CDR2 as SVGAGI. V gave up 2 bases and J gave up 2 bases; unmatched junction bases: 5. Generated by immunoSEQ multiplex PCR, the TCRdb table keeps only in-frame clones and is missing some. The sample contains about 76,000 clones, over 75% of which appear only once. This sequence originates from an adult with an advanced solid tumor such as melanoma, head and neck, liver or kidney cancer. The chain couples TRBV6-5 to TRBJ2-7, with TRBD1 identical over 8 bases. This sample comprised CD4+ or CD8+ T cells sorted from blood, obtained in a trial of the OX40 agonist ivuxolimab. The CDR3, as DNA: TGTGCCAGCAGTTACACGGGACAGGTCGCCTACGAGCAGTACTTC. Translation gives CASSYTGQVAYEQYF.